This T cell receptor beta chain is from a study of shared clonotypes between healthy human individuals (TCRdb year 2020). Study-wide context: Three men and a couple of women, aged 18 to 49 years, made up the cohort. Per donor, three plates each were used for CD4 naive and CD4 memory, two for CD8 naive, and one for CD8 memory. To estimate repertoire size and how much clonotypes are shared between individuals, the study performed deep sequencing of blood TCR repertoires from 4 to 6 healthy adults. Different laboratories and diverse techniques were used to prepare libraries and sequence TCR repertoires, to increase sequencing depth and limit assay-specific biases. Between about 0.94 and 8.9 billion PBMCs per donor were obtained by leukapheresis. Paper-wide results and their limitations: When a few donors were compared, the shared fraction of clonotypes was roughly 4.8% for naive CD4, over 3% for naive CD8, 2.3% for memory CD4, and roughly 0.43% for memory CD8. Even with the large sequencing depth, rarefaction of the sorted-subset datasets indicated that sequencing was incomplete. Naive subsets generally had larger estimated clonotype richness than memory subsets did. Sampling was restricted to blood, and TCR repertoires in tissue are likely to differ from TCR repertoires in blood. Based on pairwise subsampling, the degree of clonotype sharing among donors was expected to be affected by sequencing depth. The small number of donors limited the genetic and exposure-history diversity represented. Compared with non-shared clonotypes, the clonotypes found in all four sorted-subset donors had higher generation probabilities.

V is reduced by 3 bases and J by 2 bases, leaving a spacing of 11 bases between them. The germline V gene provides CDR1 SQVTM and CDR2 ANQGSEA. The CDR3, cysteine through phenylalanine, is 13 amino acids long. Only the CDR3 part of the read is kept: 39 bases, read in frame from the first base. With regard to this clone: Its antigen is still unknown. No base quality values were provided; no much bigger clone lies one nucleotide off.

Using the deep immunoSEQ assay, TCR CDR3 regions were amplified from genomic DNA by multiplex PCR. For each cell subset, the extracted genomic DNA was distributed evenly across all wells of several immunoSEQ 96-well plates, and each plate served as one replicate. For sorted subsets, each replicate PCR was loaded with around 200 ng genomic DNA, equivalent to 25,000 to 30,000 T cell genomes. Purified libraries were quantified with a Qubit 3.0 fluorometer, sized on a Bioanalyzer 2100, and re-quantified with the KAPA Library Quantification kit. Every immunoSEQ 96-well plate was sequenced on a dedicated single-read 150-cycle Illumina NextSeq 550 flow cell. The authors' pipeline ran thus. Because the immunoSEQ output included only junctional sequences and no quality scores, the filtering could not be the same as the filtering used for full-length reads. Sequences were annotated with PyIR, a Python wrapper for IgBLAST v1.9, and V/J genes and CDR3 were assigned using IMGT germline references. Reads were removed for weak V/J assignments (E-value above 1e-6), missing CDR3, stop codons, out-of-frame junctions, or ambiguous translated residues. V3J clonotypes were defined by identical inferred V gene, J gene, and CDR3 amino acid sequence. Percentage overlap between repertoires was computed as shared unique clonotypes divided by the size of the smaller repertoire. Richness of each repertoire was evaluated using RTK rarefaction, the Chao1 estimator, and Recon v2.1 estimates of unobserved clonotypes. Generation probabilities were computed with OLGA for all TCRbeta clonotypes obtained by the gDNA method from a few donors. TCRdb holds this immuneACCESS table with in-frame rearrangements only. Some clones are missing; in checked studies, unresolved V genes explain under half, and the rest has no known cause. V and J calls and clone size come straight from that table; D and trimming were deduced from the DNA. This sample has some 100,000 clones in its table, and roughly 70% of those were observed once. The ten largest clonotypes hold roughly 23% of the sample.

Healthy HIV-negative adults with no recently reported acute infections or vaccinations were included as donors. All donors were Caucasian adults living in Nashville, Tennessee, USA. CD8 memory samples were composed of magnetically selected CD45RO+ cells combined with CCR7-negative CD45RA+ effector memory (TemRA) cells. After blood collection by leukapheresis, PBMCs were isolated using Ficoll-Histopaque density gradient centrifugation and then cryopreserved in the vapor phase of liquid nitrogen. Analytical flow cytometry was used to check the purity and quantity of every magnetically sorted T cell population. Genomic DNA was isolated from each sorted fraction and quantified by UV absorbance on a Nanodrop 2000c.

The sample taken for sequencing was memory CD8+ T cells sorted from blood. The sample's cell subset or site, from its label and the paper: CD45RO+ cells pooled with CCR7-negative TemRA cells. The rearrangement combines TRBV29-1 with TRBJ2-7; matching of 5 bases hints at TRBD1 as the D gene. The origin of this receptor is a woman in her 30s in good health. CDR3 loop: CSVETTETYEQYF. Here is the DNA: TGCAGCGTTGAGACGACAGAGACCTACGAGCAGTACTTC.